Included here is one T cell receptor beta chain sequence, with context. Its antigen remains unidentified. The CDR3 covers 13 residues. In germline, CDR1 is LNHNV, CDR2 YYDKDF (reference sequence). The V end was cut by 6 bases, the J end by 5 bases, with 11 bases between. The record originates from a study of shared clonotypes between healthy human individuals. Study as a whole: The study enrolled a couple of women and three men aged 18 to 49. Study-wide findings and caveats: The authors expected sequencing depth to affect clonotype sharing among donors.

TCRdb's table, derived via immunoSEQ multiplex PCR, lists solely in-frame clones and lacks some. The table has roughly 2.2 million clones, about 92% seen once. What was sequenced was naive CD4+ T cells from PBMCs. The subset: CD45RA+ positively selected. The sequence was obtained from a man aged 18 to 30 in good health. Some clones in this sample may be carry-over from other donors' samples. This sequence joins TRBV15 and TRBJ1-5, with D hard to call. DNA of the CDR3: TGTGCCACCAGTCCAATCTACGATCAGCCCCAGCATTTT. It specifies CATSPIYDQPQHF.